What follows describes a single T cell receptor (beta chain). What it binds is unknown. The sample comes from a study of persistence of HIV-infected CD4 T cells. Germline CDR1 and CDR2: SGHRS and YFSETQ. This CDR3 spans 14 amino acids. Trimming stripped 6 bases from V and 4 bases from J, with 15 bases between. The libraries were made with immunoSEQ version 4 in survey mode. Produced via immunoSEQ multiplex PCR; TCRdb's table is partial and in-frame only. The sample comprises about 20,000 clones, more than 75% of which are singletons, and roughly 6.4% rests with the top ten. The stimulus was lysate of CMV-infected fibroblasts, around 10 ug/mL. Responding CD4+ T cells were sorted by upregulation of both CD40 ligand and CD69.

The sequences come from CD4+ T cells sorted from PBMCs after roughly 20-hour stimulation, collected from a patient who received antiretroviral therapy. The chain joins TRBV5-1 to TRBJ2-3, with D uncertain. The source is an adult man with HIV who was CMV-seropositive. CDR3 DNA sequence: TGCGCCAGCAAAGATAACCCCCCCTCAGATACGCAGTATTTT. This sequence encodes CASKDNPPSDTQYF.